This is a list of T cell receptor beta chains from one sample in a study of cytomegalovirus exposure and HLA in healthy donors. Only in-frame clones appear in the TCRdb table, and some are missing; sequencing was by immunoSEQ multiplex PCR. The table includes more than 85,000 clones, 83% detected once. The sequencing input was PBMCs. These receptors all come from a man aged 18 to 29 in good health and CMV-seronegative. Each CDR3 is given with its conserved first and last residue.

V gene,J gene,CDR3 protein
TRBV4-3,TRBJ2-5,CASSDRGQETQYF
TRBV6-6,TRBJ2-7,CASTPSDRGYEQYF
TRBV6-5,TRBJ2-7,CASSYPGTGKNEQYF
TRBV9,TRBJ2-7,CASSVGNEQYF
TRBV7-7,TRBJ2-3,CASSPSGLAGDESTDTQYF
TRBV11-3,TRBJ2-3,CASSLGVGLAGYHTDTQYF
TRBV5-1,TRBJ2-7,CASSLLPGTGGFEQYF
TRBV6-6,TRBJ2-7,CASSSQGALLEQYF
TRBV6-1,TRBJ1-5,CASSEWGVGNQPQHF
TRBV29-1,TRBJ1-1,CSVAGQSRFAEAFF
TRBV6-1,TRBJ1-5,CASTKTQGQGQPQHF
TRBV30,TRBJ2-3,CAWSVRTPSTDTQYF
TRBV27,TRBJ2-1,CASSLFSREPHEQFF
TRBV28,TRBJ2-1,CASSSILAGGSSLF
TRBV5-6,TRBJ2-5,CASSKGLAGEGETQYF
TRBV15,TRBJ2-3,CATSILPRGLAGSDTQYF
TRBV2,TRBJ2-2,CASSVQNTGELFF
TRBV5-1,TRBJ2-6,CASSWVGTSSGANVLTF
TRBV30,TRBJ2-1,CAWSGGTSGGNEQFF
TRBV5-1,TRBJ2-1,CASSLDGQGWVHNEQFF
TRBV5-8,TRBJ1-1,CASSLQKNTEAFF
TRBV9,TRBJ2-1,CASSSRASTINEQFF